This T cell receptor beta chain appears in the sequencing data of a study of regulatory T cells in long-lasting Graves disease. Indicated time point: persistent/refractory GD, antithyroid drugs over 5 years with positive TRAb. The authors made the TCR library using RNA they extracted from PBMCs. An approximately 9-milliliter sample of peripheral blood was drawn into EDTA tubes. Arm-PCR with iRepertoire HTBI primers amplified the CDR3 regions for these TCR beta libraries. TCRdb re-derived calls from the multiplex PCR reads in MiXCR, one entry per CDR3 protein. The table records 400,000 or so distinct CDR3 sequences, less than 25% of them present only once. This clonotype has ten or more counts. The sequences come from peripheral blood mononuclear cells (PBMCs), collected when the disease was refractory, from a patient treated with antithyroid drugs. The receptor was isolated from a female donor with Graves disease.

CDR3: CSARGTGNTEAFF. DNA of the CDR3: TGCAGTGCTAGAGGGACAGGGAACACTGAAGCTTTCTTT. The chain employs TRBV20-1 and TRBJ1-1; 7 bases map to TRBD1. Germline V gene data show CDR1 as DFQATT and CDR2 as SNEGSKA (reference sequence). The CDR3 is 13 residues long. V lost 1 base to trimming and J lost 1 base; unmatched junction nucleotides: 0.